These T cell receptor beta chains were read from a single sample in a study of T cell changes during pregnancy in multiple sclerosis. Repertoires were generated with immunoSEQ multiplex PCR, while TCRdb's copy carries only in-frame clones and drops some. The sample includes tens of thousands of clones, 80% to 95% seen only once; the top ten take more than 1.5%. The input for sequencing was peripheral blood, taken in the first trimester of pregnancy. All receptors come from a female donor with multiple sclerosis, enrolled in a pregnancy study. Both conserved end residues are part of each CDR3. Fields, in order: V gene, J gene, D gene, CDR3 length, CDR3 protein. The D gene is left open where the match is weak.

v_call: TRBV5-8; j_call: TRBJ1-1; d_call: .; cdr3_length: 17; cdr3_aa: CASSLQLMSRRNTEAFF
v_call: TRBV28; j_call: TRBJ2-7; d_call: TRBD1; cdr3_length: 15; cdr3_aa: CASSLWTGGSYEQYF
v_call: TRBV19; j_call: TRBJ2-3; d_call: .; cdr3_length: 12; cdr3_aa: CASSLYRDTQYF
v_call: TRBV5-1; j_call: TRBJ2-7; d_call: .; cdr3_length: 14; cdr3_aa: CASSLGGEVLEQYF
v_call: TRBV19; j_call: TRBJ1-1; d_call: TRBD1; cdr3_length: 12; cdr3_aa: CASSIYRGRTFF
v_call: TRBV2; j_call: TRBJ1-3; d_call: .; cdr3_length: 16; cdr3_aa: CASSEGNRFSGNTIYF
v_call: TRBV5-4; j_call: .; d_call: .; cdr3_length: 11; cdr3_aa: CASSLGTSIYF
v_call: TRBV2; j_call: TRBJ1-1; d_call: .; cdr3_length: 13; cdr3_aa: CASRPAMNTEAFF
v_call: TRBV5-4; j_call: TRBJ2-6; d_call: TRBD2; cdr3_length: 17; cdr3_aa: CASSLKRESSGANVLTF
v_call: TRBV4-2; j_call: TRBJ2-7; d_call: TRBD1; cdr3_length: 14; cdr3_aa: CASSQDGQGTKQYF
v_call: TRBV5-8; j_call: TRBJ1-1; d_call: .; cdr3_length: 14; cdr3_aa: CASSNVQGGAEAFF
v_call: TRBV14; j_call: TRBJ2-5; d_call: TRBD1; cdr3_length: 15; cdr3_aa: CASSHLGQGQETQYF
v_call: TRBV5-4; j_call: TRBJ1-1; d_call: TRBD1; cdr3_length: 14; cdr3_aa: CASSLNRGHTEAFF
v_call: TRBV30; j_call: TRBJ2-1; d_call: TRBD1; cdr3_length: 14; cdr3_aa: CAWKPQGLYNEQFF
v_call: TRBV11-2; j_call: TRBJ2-7; d_call: .; cdr3_length: 15; cdr3_aa: CASSFGRPTLYEQYF
v_call: TRBV4-3; j_call: TRBJ2-1; d_call: .; cdr3_length: 15; cdr3_aa: CASSQGNRQDNEQFF
v_call: TRBV28; j_call: TRBJ1-1; d_call: .; cdr3_length: 16; cdr3_aa: CASSLLGHRSGVEAFF
v_call: TRBV19; j_call: TRBJ2-2; d_call: .; cdr3_length: 10; cdr3_aa: CASSAGELFF
v_call: TRBV18; j_call: TRBJ1-3; d_call: .; cdr3_length: 16; cdr3_aa: CASSPSPGNTGNTIYF
v_call: TRBV18; j_call: TRBJ1-2; d_call: TRBD1; cdr3_length: 14; cdr3_aa: CASSRGQGDYGYTF
v_call: TRBV6-6; j_call: TRBJ2-7; d_call: .; cdr3_length: 13; cdr3_aa: CASSDPGPYEQYF
v_call: TRBV18; j_call: TRBJ2-1; d_call: .; cdr3_length: 15; cdr3_aa: CASSPQPAGFDEQFF
v_call: TRBV5-6; j_call: TRBJ2-7; d_call: .; cdr3_length: 12; cdr3_aa: CASSRVSYEQYF
v_call: TRBV5-6; j_call: TRBJ1-2; d_call: TRBD1; cdr3_length: 15; cdr3_aa: CASSLWSGQGNGYTF
v_call: TRBV4-1; j_call: TRBJ1-4; d_call: TRBD1; cdr3_length: 17; cdr3_aa: CASSQLTGGSANEKLFF
v_call: TRBV5-5; j_call: TRBJ1-2; d_call: .; cdr3_length: 13; cdr3_aa: CASSGGTLYGYTF
v_call: TRBV19; j_call: TRBJ2-7; d_call: .; cdr3_length: 14; cdr3_aa: CASSISQIPGEQYF
v_call: TRBV5-1; j_call: TRBJ2-5; d_call: .; cdr3_length: 13; cdr3_aa: CASSPDYGETQYF
v_call: TRBV4-2; j_call: TRBJ2-3; d_call: .; cdr3_length: 16; cdr3_aa: CASSQDGLAITDTQYF
v_call: TRBV28; j_call: TRBJ1-2; d_call: TRBD1; cdr3_length: 15; cdr3_aa: CASRFGAGGNYGYTF
v_call: TRBV12-5; j_call: TRBJ2-7; d_call: .; cdr3_length: 15; cdr3_aa: CASGSQTASPYEQYF
v_call: TRBV15; j_call: TRBJ2-3; d_call: .; cdr3_length: 14; cdr3_aa: CATSRVIYTDTQYF
v_call: TRBV5-8; j_call: TRBJ2-5; d_call: TRBD1; cdr3_length: 13; cdr3_aa: CASSWDRAETQYF
v_call: TRBV30; j_call: TRBJ2-3; d_call: TRBD2; cdr3_length: 18; cdr3_aa: CAWSVKVKREGNTDTQYF
v_call: TRBV4-1; j_call: TRBJ1-3; d_call: .; cdr3_length: 16; cdr3_aa: CASSQDLARSGNTIYF